This T cell receptor (beta chain) stems from a study of blood T cells in healthy people across ages. Study results and limitations: Greater diversity and more naive CD4+ cells were seen in long-lived donors than in aged donors.

All donors came from Russia, were Caucasian and healthy, and spanned ages roughly 6 to 100. There were at least 5.5 micrograms of total RNA extracted from every sample. Notes on this clonotype: As yet, its antigen is unknown.

A second roughly 6 to 12 cycle PCR used barcoded and J-beta primers. TCRdb reanalysed the 5' RACE reads using MiXCR and keeps one entry per CDR3 protein. The table lists 1,300,000 or so distinct CDR3 sequences, roughly 64% of them singletons, with over 5% in the top ten. The J segment lost 1 base and the V segment lost 1 base, leaving 6 bases of the junction unmatched. CDR3 size: 16 residues. In germline, CDR1 is SGHAT, CDR2 FQNNGV. The chain links TRBV11-2 to TRBJ1-2, with 7 bases aligning to TRBD1. This TCR was recovered from a man aged 18 to 29 in good health. The sequencing sample was made of blood. The CDR3 bases are TGTGCCAGCAGCTTAGTAGGGGACAGAAATAACTATGGCTACACCTTC. This encodes CASSLVGDRNNYGYTF.